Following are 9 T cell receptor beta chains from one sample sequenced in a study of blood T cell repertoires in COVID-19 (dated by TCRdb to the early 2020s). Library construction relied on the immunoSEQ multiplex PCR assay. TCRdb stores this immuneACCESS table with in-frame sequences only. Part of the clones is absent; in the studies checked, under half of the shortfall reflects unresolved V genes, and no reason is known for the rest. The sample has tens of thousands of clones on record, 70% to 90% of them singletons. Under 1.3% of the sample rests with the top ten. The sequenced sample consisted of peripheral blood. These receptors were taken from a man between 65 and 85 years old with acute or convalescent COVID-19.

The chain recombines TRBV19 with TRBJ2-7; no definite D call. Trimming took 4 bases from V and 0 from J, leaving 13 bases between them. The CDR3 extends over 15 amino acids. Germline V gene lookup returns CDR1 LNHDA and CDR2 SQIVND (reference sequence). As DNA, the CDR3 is TGTGCCAGTAGTACCGCAAGAGATTCCTCCTACGAGCAGTACTTC. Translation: CASSTARDSSYEQYF.

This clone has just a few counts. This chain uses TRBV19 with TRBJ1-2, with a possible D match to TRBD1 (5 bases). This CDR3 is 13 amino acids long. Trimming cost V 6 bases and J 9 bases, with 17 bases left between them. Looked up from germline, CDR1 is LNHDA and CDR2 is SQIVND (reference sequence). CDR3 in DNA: TGTGCCAGTAGCCGCAGGGATTCGTTGAGCTACACCTTC. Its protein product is CASSRRDSLSYTF. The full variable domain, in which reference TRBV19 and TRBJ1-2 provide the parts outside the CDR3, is DGGITQSPKYLFRKEGQNVTLSCEQNLNHDAMYWYRQDPGQGLRLIYYSQIVNDFQKGDIAEGYSVSREKKESFPLTVTSAQKNPTAFYLCASSRRDSLSYTFGSGTRLTVV.

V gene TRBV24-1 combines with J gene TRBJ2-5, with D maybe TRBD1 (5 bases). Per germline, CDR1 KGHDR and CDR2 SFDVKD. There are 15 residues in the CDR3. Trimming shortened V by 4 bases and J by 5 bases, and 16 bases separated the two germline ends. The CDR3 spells CATSDSGRAGETQYF. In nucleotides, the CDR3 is TGTGCCACCAGTGACTCTGGCAGGGCTGGCGAGACCCAGTACTTC.

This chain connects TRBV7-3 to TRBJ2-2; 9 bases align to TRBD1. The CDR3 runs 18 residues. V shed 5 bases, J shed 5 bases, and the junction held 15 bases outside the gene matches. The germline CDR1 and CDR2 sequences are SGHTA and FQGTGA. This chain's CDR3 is CASSPTPPGTGRTGELFF. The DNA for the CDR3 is TGTGCCAGCAGCCCTACCCCCCCCGGGACAGGGCGGACCGGGGAGCTGTTTTTT.

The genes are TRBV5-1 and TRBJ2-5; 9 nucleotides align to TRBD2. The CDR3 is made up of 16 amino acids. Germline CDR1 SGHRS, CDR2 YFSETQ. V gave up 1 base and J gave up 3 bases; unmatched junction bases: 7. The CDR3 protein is CASSLISLAGKETQYF. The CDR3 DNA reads TGCGCCAGCAGCTTGATTAGCCTAGCGGGAAAAGAGACCCAGTACTTC.

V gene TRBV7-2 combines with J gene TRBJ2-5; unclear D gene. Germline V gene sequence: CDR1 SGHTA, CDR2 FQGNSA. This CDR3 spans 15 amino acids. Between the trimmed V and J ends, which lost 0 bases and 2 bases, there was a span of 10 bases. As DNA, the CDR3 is TGTGCCAGCAGCTTAGCGTCTCAGTCTCAAGAGACCCAGTACTTC. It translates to CASSLASQSQETQYF.

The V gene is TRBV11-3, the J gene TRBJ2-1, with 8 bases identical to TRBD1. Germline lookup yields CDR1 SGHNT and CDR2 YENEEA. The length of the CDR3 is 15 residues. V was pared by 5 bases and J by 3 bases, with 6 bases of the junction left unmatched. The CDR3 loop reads CASSPGTGYYNEQFF. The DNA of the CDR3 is TGTGCCAGCAGCCCAGGGACAGGATACTACAATGAGCAGTTCTTC.

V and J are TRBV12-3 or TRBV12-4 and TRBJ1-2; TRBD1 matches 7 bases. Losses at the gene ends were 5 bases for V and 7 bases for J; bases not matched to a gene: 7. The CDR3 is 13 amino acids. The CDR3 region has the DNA TGTGCCAGCAGTACCAGGACAGGATCTGGCTACACCTTC. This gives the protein CASSTRTGSGYTF.

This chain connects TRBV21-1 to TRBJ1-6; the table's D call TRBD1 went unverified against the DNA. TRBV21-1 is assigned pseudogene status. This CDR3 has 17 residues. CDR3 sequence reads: CASSKLQGLPYNSPLHF. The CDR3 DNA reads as TGTGCCAGCAGCAAACTACAGGGTCTGCCTTATAATTCACCCCTCCACTTT.